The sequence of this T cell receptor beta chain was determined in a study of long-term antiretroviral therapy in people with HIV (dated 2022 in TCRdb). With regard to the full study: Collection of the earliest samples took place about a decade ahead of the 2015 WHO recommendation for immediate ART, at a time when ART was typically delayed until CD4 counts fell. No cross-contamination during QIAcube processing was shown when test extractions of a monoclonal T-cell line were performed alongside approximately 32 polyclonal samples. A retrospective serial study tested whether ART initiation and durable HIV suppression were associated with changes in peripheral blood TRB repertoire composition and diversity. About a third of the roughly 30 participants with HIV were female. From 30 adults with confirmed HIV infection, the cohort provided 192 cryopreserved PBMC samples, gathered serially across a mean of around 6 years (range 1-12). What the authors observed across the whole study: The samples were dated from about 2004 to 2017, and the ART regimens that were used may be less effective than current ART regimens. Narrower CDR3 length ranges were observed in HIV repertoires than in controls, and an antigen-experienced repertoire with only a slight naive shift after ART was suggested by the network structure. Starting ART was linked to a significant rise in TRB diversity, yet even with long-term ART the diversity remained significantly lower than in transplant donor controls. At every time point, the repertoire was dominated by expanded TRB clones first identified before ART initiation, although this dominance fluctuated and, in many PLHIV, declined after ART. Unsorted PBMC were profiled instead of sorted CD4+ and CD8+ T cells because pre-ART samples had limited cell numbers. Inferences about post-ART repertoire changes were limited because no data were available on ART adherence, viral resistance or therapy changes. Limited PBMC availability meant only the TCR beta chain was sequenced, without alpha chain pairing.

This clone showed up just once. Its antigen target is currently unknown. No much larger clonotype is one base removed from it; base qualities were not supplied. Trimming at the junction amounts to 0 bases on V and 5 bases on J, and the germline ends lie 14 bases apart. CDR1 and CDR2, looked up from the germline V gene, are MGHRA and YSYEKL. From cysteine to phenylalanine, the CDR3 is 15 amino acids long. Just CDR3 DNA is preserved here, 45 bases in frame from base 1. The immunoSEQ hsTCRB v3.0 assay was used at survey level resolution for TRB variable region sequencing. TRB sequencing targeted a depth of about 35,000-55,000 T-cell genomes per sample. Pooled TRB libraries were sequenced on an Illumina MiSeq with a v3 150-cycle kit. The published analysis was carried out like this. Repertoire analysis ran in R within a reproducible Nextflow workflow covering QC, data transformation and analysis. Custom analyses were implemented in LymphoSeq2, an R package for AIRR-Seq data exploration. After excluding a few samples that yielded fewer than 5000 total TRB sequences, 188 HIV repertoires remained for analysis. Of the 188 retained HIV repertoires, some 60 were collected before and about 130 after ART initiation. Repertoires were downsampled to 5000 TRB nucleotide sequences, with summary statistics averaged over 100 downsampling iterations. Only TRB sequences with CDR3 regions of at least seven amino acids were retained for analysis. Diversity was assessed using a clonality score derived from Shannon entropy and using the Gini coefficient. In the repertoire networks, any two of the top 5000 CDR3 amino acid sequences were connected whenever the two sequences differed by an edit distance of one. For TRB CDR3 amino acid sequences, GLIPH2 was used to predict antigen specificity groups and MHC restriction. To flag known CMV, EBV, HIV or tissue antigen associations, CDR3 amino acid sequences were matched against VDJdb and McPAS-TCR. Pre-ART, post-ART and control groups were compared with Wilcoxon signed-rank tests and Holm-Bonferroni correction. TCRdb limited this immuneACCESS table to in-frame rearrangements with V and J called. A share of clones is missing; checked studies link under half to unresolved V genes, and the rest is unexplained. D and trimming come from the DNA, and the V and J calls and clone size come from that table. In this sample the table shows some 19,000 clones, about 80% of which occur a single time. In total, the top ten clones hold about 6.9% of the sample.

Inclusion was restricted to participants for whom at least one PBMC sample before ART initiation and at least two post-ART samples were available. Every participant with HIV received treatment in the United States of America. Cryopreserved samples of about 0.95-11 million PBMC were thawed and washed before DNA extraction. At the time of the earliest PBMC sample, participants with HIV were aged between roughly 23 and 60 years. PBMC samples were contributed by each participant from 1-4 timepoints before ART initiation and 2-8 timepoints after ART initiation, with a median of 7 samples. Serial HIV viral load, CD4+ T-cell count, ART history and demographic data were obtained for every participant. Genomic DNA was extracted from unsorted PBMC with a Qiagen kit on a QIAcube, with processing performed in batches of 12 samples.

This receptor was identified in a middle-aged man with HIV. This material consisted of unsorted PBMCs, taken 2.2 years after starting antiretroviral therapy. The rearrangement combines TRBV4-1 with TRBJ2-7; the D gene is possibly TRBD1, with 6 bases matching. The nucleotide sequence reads TGCGCCAGCAGCCAAGAAGAGGGGGTGAGAAACGAGCAGTACTTC. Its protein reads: CASSQEEGVRNEQYF.